One and the same sample provided the 5 T cell receptor beta chains below, sequenced in a study of cytomegalovirus exposure and HLA in healthy donors. PCR involved 60 Vbeta and 13 Jbeta primers. Produced via immunoSEQ multiplex PCR; TCRdb's table is partial and in-frame only. This repertoire shows 170,000 or so clones, around four fifths found once; its top ten account for about 1.6%. Specimen: PBMCs. Receptors were obtained from a man aged 45-60 years in good health and CMV-seronegative.

This clone occurred once. V is TRBV7-6 and J is TRBJ1-1, with 8 bases matching TRBD1. J was trimmed by 0 bases and V by 4 bases; bases with no gene match: 7. The CDR3 has 16 residues. Germline V gives CDR1 SGHVS, CDR2 FNYEAQ. The CDR3 is CASSSNTGGMNTEAFF. In DNA form, the CDR3 reads TGTGCCAGCAGCTCCAACACAGGGGGAATGAACACTGAAGCTTTCTTT.

V and J are TRBV6-6 and TRBJ2-2, with TRBD2 matching over 13 bases. Per germline, CDR1 MNHNY and CDR2 SVGAGI (reference sequence). The CDR3 is 15 amino acids. The V gene end was trimmed by 4 bases and the J gene end by 6 bases; junction bases not matched to a gene: 2. Written as DNA, the CDR3 is TGTGCCAGCAGTTGGGGGACTAGCGGGGCCGGGGAGCTGTTTTTT. Its protein product is CASSWGTSGAGELFF.

The gene calls are TRBV7-2 and TRBJ1-5; 7 bases align to TRBD1. Looked up from germline, CDR1 is SGHTA and CDR2 is FQGNSA. Losses at the gene ends were 2 bases for V and 3 bases for J; bases not matched to a gene: 4. The CDR3 spans 15 residues. CDR3 DNA: TGTGCCAGCAGCTTAAGGACAGGTGTCAATCAGCCCCAGCATTTT. The encoded protein is CASSLRTGVNQPQHF.

The rearrangement links TRBV5-6 to TRBJ1-1; D unresolved. The germline gives CDR1 SGHDT, CDR2 YYEEEE. The CDR3 runs to 14 residues. V lost 2 bases, J lost 6 bases, and 14 bases lay in between. CDR3 loop: CASSFAGSLAEAFF. As DNA, the CDR3 is TGTGCCAGCAGCTTCGCAGGTAGTCTGGCTGAAGCTTTCTTT.

The V and J genes are TRBV6-1 and TRBJ2-7; no clear D. Germline CDR1 and CDR2: MNHNS and SASEGT. CDR3 length: 11 residues. The V gene lost 5 bases and the J gene lost 2 bases, with 4 bases spanning the gap. The DNA for the CDR3 is TGTGCCAGCAGTCCGGCCTACGAGCAGTACTTC. Encoded protein: CASSPAYEQYF.